This T cell receptor beta chain comes out of a study of early T cells in non-severe SARS-CoV-2 infection. Overall study context: Bulk RNA taken from unsorted whole blood was sequenced, leaving chains unpaired. Whole-study findings and limits: Using VDJdb, the matching emphasized anti-spike CD8 responses while missing private and CD4 specificities.

With 4 bases clipped from V and 8 bases from J, the junction kept 13 bases outside the gene matches. Germline lookup yields CDR1 DFQATT and CDR2 SNEGSKA (reference sequence). The CDR3 sequence is 15 residues long. Of note for this clonotype: What it recognizes is unknown.

Researchers tagged individual cDNA molecules with unique molecular identifiers. TCRdb called the 5' RACE reads again in MiXCR, with one record for every CDR3 protein. The sample lists roughly 120,000 distinct CDR3 sequences; approximately 15% were seen once. This TCR derives from an adult who was a healthcare worker with PCR-confirmed SARS-CoV-2 infection or an uninfected control (not recorded which). Sequencing was carried out using whole blood. The gene calls are TRBV20-1 and TRBJ1-4, with 7 bases lining up with TRBD1. As DNA, the CDR3 is TGCAGTGCTATGCCTCGGGAGGGGGCCGGGGAAAAACTGTTTTTT. Residues: CSAMPREGAGEKLFF.